The 31 T cell receptor beta chains reported below all come from one sample, sequenced in a study of T cell repertoires in cytomegalovirus infection. TCRdb recomputed calls from the reads with MiXCR, one row per CDR3 protein. The repertoire includes approximately 190,000 distinct CDR3 sequences, 28% of them detected once, and roughly 31% sits in the top ten. The sample comprised PBMCs. Receptors originate from a human donor in good health (CMV status not recorded). Some clones in this sample may be carry-over from other donors' samples.

J is TRBJ1-1 and V is TRBV7-2; D is unresolved. Germline values: CDR1 SGHTA, CDR2 FQGNSA. Trimming pared 3 bases from V and 2 bases from J, leaving 10 bases between. CDR3 length: 14 residues. The CDR3 DNA is TGTGCCAGCAGCTTTGTAACTGGAAACACTGAAGCTTTCTTT. This gives the protein CASSFVTGNTEAFF. The full variable domain, with the rest looked up from reference TRBV7-2 and TRBJ1-1, is GAGVSQSPSNKVTEKGKDVELRCDPISGHTALYWYRQSLGQGLEFLIYFQGNSAPDKSGLPSDRFSAERTGGSVSTLTIQRTQQEDSAVYLCASSFVTGNTEAFFGQGTRLTVV.

V gene TRBV7-6 combines with J gene TRBJ1-2; 11 bases are shared with TRBD1. This CDR3 comprises 14 residues. The V and J ends lost 8 bases and 7 bases, in that order; junction bases with no gene match: 9. CDR1 and CDR2 (germline): SGHVS, FNYEAQ. Here the CDR3 reads CASARTGGAGGYTF. The CDR3 nucleotides read TGTGCCAGCGCCCGGACAGGGGGCGCTGGTGGCTACACCTTC.

This clonotype was counted a few times. The rearrangement joins TRBV10-3 to TRBJ1-3; TRBD1 matches 8 bases. The CDR3 consists of 13 residues. Germline trimming cut 8 bases from V and 4 bases from J; bases unmatched to any gene: 4. Germline V gene data show CDR1 as ENHRY and CDR2 as SYGVKD. The CDR3 sequence: CAIQGARGNTIYF. The CDR3 nucleotides read TGTGCCATCCAGGGGGCGCGAGGAAACACCATATATTTT.

J is TRBJ2-2 and V is TRBV7-8; D uncertain. V was trimmed by 6 bases and J by 5 bases, leaving 10 bases between them. Germline V gives CDR1 SGHVS, CDR2 FQNEAQ. This CDR3 has 13 residues. The CDR3 loop is CASSPGRTGELFF. DNA of the CDR3: TGTGCCAGCAGTCCGGGCAGGACCGGGGAGCTGTTTTTT.

The gene calls are TRBV20-1 and TRBJ1-5, with 7 bases that match TRBD1. Germline-derived CDR1 and CDR2 are DFQATT and SNEGSKA (reference sequence). Trimming at V came to 6 bases and at J to 1 base, leaving 6 bases not matched to a gene. This CDR3 spans 14 amino acids. CDR3 nucleotide sequence: TGCAGTGCCAACAGGGGAAGCAGCAATCAGCCCCAGCATTTT. Residues: CSANRGSSNQPQHF.

This clonotype was observed a handful of times. The gene calls are TRBV6-8 and TRBJ1-3; D is possibly TRBD1 (5 bases). The germline CDR1 and CDR2 sequences are MNHGY and SAAAGT. V was trimmed by 4 bases and J by 0 bases, leaving 7 bases between them. CDR3 length: 14 amino acids. The CDR3: CASSSGLSGNTIYF. CDR3 bases: TGTGCCAGCAGTTCAGGGCTCTCTGGAAACACCATATATTTT.

A few counts support this clonotype. The chain is built from TRBV27 and TRBJ1-2, with 12 bases lining up with TRBD1. The CDR3 contains 14 residues. The V gene end was trimmed by 5 bases and the J gene end by 7 bases; junction bases not matched to a gene: 5. CDR1 is MNHEY, CDR2 SMNVEV, per germline (reference sequence). Written as DNA, the CDR3 is TGTGCCAGCAGTCCCGGGACAGGGGGCCGTGGCTACACCTTC. Its protein is CASSPGTGGRGYTF.

The chain employs TRBV7-6 and TRBJ2-1; D possibly uses TRBD1 or TRBD2 (6 bases each). This CDR3 is 17 amino acids long. Germline CDR1 and CDR2: SGHVS and FNYEAQ. V was cut by 2 bases and J by 0 bases, with 14 bases left in between. The CDR3 nucleotides are TGTGCCAGCAGCTTACTCGGGCGGGGACACTCCTACAATGAGCAGTTCTTC. Encoded protein: CASSLLGRGHSYNEQFF.

This chain links TRBV7-6 with TRBJ2-3; D possibly corresponds to TRBD2 (5 bases). Trimming removed 5 bases from V and 4 bases from J, with 16 bases in between. This CDR3 region has 15 residues. Germline CDR1 SGHVS, CDR2 FNYEAQ. CDR3 in amino acids: CASSPPGEGADTQYF. In DNA, the CDR3 is TGTGCCAGCAGCCCGCCCGGAGAGGGTGCAGATACGCAGTATTTT.

This clonotype was counted between two and nine times. The chain couples TRBV2 to TRBJ1-4, with 8 nucleotides matching TRBD1. Germline CDR1 SNHLY, CDR2 FYNNEI. The CDR3 extends over 14 amino acids. With 4 bases clipped from V and 8 bases from J, the junction kept 6 bases outside the gene matches. The CDR3 is CASSVVRGQEKLFF. CDR3 sequence (DNA): TGTGCCAGCAGTGTGGTCAGGGGGCAAGAAAAACTGTTTTTT.

The V and J genes are TRBV12-3 or TRBV12-4 and TRBJ1-3, with a weak D call TRBD1 (6 bases). The V and J ends lost 7 bases and 0 bases respectively, with 10 bases between them. The CDR3 is 14 residues long. This CDR3 is CASTQQGSGNTIYF. CDR3 nucleotides: TGTGCCAGCACCCAACAGGGCTCTGGAAACACCATATATTTT.

The chain combines TRBV3-1 with TRBJ1-2; TRBD1 aligns across 9 bases. The CDR3 length is 16 residues. Germline V lookup: CDR1 LGHDT, CDR2 YNNKEL (reference sequence). V was clipped by 3 bases and J by 4 bases; unmatched bases: 9. The CDR3 sequence is CASSQGGQGTRYGYTF. The CDR3 DNA is TGTGCCAGCAGCCAGGGGGGACAGGGTACCCGCTATGGCTACACCTTC.

This clonotype has only a few counts. This chain uses TRBV7-9 with TRBJ2-2, with 7 bases identical to TRBD1. CDR1 and CDR2 from the germline V gene are SEHNR and FQNEAQ (reference sequence). This CDR3 has 13 amino acids. V lost 7 bases, J lost 6 bases, and 5 bases stayed unmatched. CDR3: CASNTGAPGELFF. The DNA for the CDR3 is TGTGCCAGCAACACAGGGGCCCCCGGGGAGCTGTTTTTT.

The chain couples TRBV10-1 to TRBJ2-2; no reliable D call. The CDR3 runs to 13 residues. Trimming removed 2 bases at V and 4 bases at J, with 5 bases between. Germline lookup yields CDR1 WNHNN and CDR2 SYGVQD (reference sequence). The CDR3 region is CASSEGPTGELFF. In nucleotides, the CDR3 is TGCGCCAGCAGTGAGGGACCCACCGGGGAGCTGTTTTTT.

Many counts were recorded for this clonotype. The chain links TRBV3-1 to TRBJ1-1; D not certain. The CDR3 covers 14 residues. The V end lost 4 bases, the J end lost 1 base, and 10 bases lay between the germline ends. Germline V gene sequence: CDR1 LGHDT, CDR2 YNNKEL (reference sequence). For the CDR3, the DNA is TGTGCCAGCAGCCCGAGCTCGGGGAACACTGAAGCTTTCTTT. This gives the protein CASSPSSGNTEAFF.

The chain links TRBV7-2 to TRBJ2-2; D remains ambiguous. V was trimmed by 3 bases and J by 5 bases, leaving 16 bases between them. Looked up from germline, CDR1 is SGHTA and CDR2 is FQGNSA. This CDR3 contains 16 residues. CDR3 residues: CASSFPGDGWTGELFF. CDR3 coding DNA: TGTGCCAGCAGCTTTCCTGGAGATGGGTGGACCGGGGAGCTGTTTTTT.

A few counts support this clonotype. J is TRBJ2-1 and V is TRBV20-1, with D perhaps matching TRBD2 (7 bases). Looked up from germline, CDR1 is DFQATT and CDR2 is SNEGSKA (reference sequence). CDR3 size: 15 residues. The ends were cut back, 0 bases at V and 5 bases at J, with 14 bases in the middle. The CDR3 DNA follows: TGCAGTGCTAGAGATCCTCGCGGGGGCAACAATGAGCAGTTCTTC. Translation: CSARDPRGGNNEQFF.

This rearrangement joins TRBV25-1 to TRBJ1-1, with no clear D. Deletions cut 1 base from V and 3 bases from J, with 12 bases between. Germline loops: CDR1 MGHDK, CDR2 SYGVNS. The CDR3 is 15 residues long. As DNA, the CDR3 is TGTGCCAGCAGTGAATTTAAGGGATTGGACACTGAAGCTTTCTTT. Its protein is CASSEFKGLDTEAFF.

This clonotype was detected a few times. In DNA, the CDR3 is TGTGCCAGCAGCTTGTACCTCATGAACACTGAAGCTTTCTTT. Its translation: CASSLYLMNTEAFF. The V gene is TRBV28, the J gene TRBJ1-1; the D is unclear. V was pared by 6 bases and J by 0 bases, with 11 bases between. The CDR3 totals 14 residues. Germline assignment: CDR1 MDHEN and CDR2 SYDVKM. The whole variable domain, filled in from reference TRBV28 and TRBJ1-1, reads DVKVTQSSRYLVKRTGEKVFLECVQDMDHENMFWYRQDPGLGLRLIYFSYDVKMKEKGDIPEGYSVSREKKERFSLILESASTNQTSMYLCASSLYLMNTEAFFGQGTRLTVV.

The chain links TRBV11-2 to TRBJ2-5; 8 bases fit TRBD1. V lost 7 bases, J lost 5 bases, and 6 bases stayed unmatched. This CDR3 has 13 amino acids. Germline lookup yields CDR1 SGHAT and CDR2 FQNNGV. The CDR3 region is CASIIRQGETQYF. CDR3 bases: TGTGCCAGCATCATCAGACAGGGGGAGACCCAGTACTTC.

This rearrangement joins TRBV5-1 to TRBJ2-4, with a tentative D call TRBD1 (5 bases). Trimming removed 5 bases from V and 4 bases from J, with 10 bases in between. CDR3 length equals 13 residues. Germline V gives CDR1 SGHRS, CDR2 YFSETQ. The CDR3 bases are TGCGCCAGCAGGGGGCCCCTTAAAAACATTCAGTACTTC. Protein sequence: CASRGPLKNIQYF.

At least ten counts were recorded for this clonotype. CDR3 DNA: TGTGCCAGCAGCTCCTTCTCCACCGGGACAGGGAACACTGAAGCTTTCTTT. Translation gives CASSSFSTGTGNTEAFF. The chain is built from TRBV7-3 and TRBJ1-1, with 8 bases fitting TRBD1. Per germline, CDR1 SGHTA and CDR2 FQGTGA. The CDR3 covers 17 residues. Trimming took 4 bases from V and 1 from J; bases not matched to a gene: 11.

As regards this clonotype: Sequence at one end of the junction differs from germline and may be a read error. The chain is built from TRBV4-1 and TRBJ1-1; D might be TRBD1 (6 bases). Germline V gene sequence: CDR1 MGHRA, CDR2 YSYEKL. This CDR3 region has 16 residues. CDR3 residues: CASSQDLRGENAEAFF. The CDR3 nucleotides are TGCGCCAGCAGCCAAGATCTAAGGGGGGAGAACGCTGAAGCTTTCTTT.

Here the CDR3 DNA reads TGTGCCAGCAGCTTGGCTTCAGGGTTGATGAACACTGAAGCTTTCTTT. It specifies CASSLASGLMNTEAFF. The rearrangement links TRBV5-6 to TRBJ1-1; weak D call: TRBD1 (5 bases). V was cut by 0 bases and J by 0 bases, with 12 bases left in between. This CDR3 has 16 amino acids. CDR1 is SGHDT, CDR2 YYEEEE, per germline.

This clonotype was counted only a few times. Compared with germline, one end of the junction differs, possibly owing to a read error. The rearrangement links TRBV7-6 to TRBJ2-5; tentative D call: TRBD2 (5 bases). Looked up from germline, CDR1 is SGHVS and CDR2 is FNYEAQ. The CDR3 loop spans 14 amino acids. Here the CDR3 DNA reads TGTGCTAGCAGCTTGGAGACTAACCGAGAGACCCAGTACTTC. Translating gives CASSLETNRETQYF.

The rearrangement uses TRBV6-1 and TRBJ2-1, with 7 bases fitting TRBD2. V was pared by 8 bases and J by 9 bases, with 10 bases of the junction left unmatched. This CDR3 is 13 amino acids long. The germline gives CDR1 MNHNS, CDR2 SASEGT. The CDR3 nucleotides are TGTGCCAGCCTGAGCGGGGCGCGGAGTGAGCAGTTCTTC. The encoded protein is CASLSGARSEQFF.

This chain uses TRBV20-1 with TRBJ2-7; no reliable D call. Germline loops: CDR1 DFQATT, CDR2 SNEGSKA (reference sequence). V was trimmed by 5 bases and J by 2 bases, leaving 10 bases between them. This CDR3 contains 12 residues. CDR3 DNA: TGCAGTGCTGCCCCTCGGACCTACGAGCAGTACTTC. Translation: CSAAPRTYEQYF.

The V call is TRBV20-1, the J call TRBJ2-1; 14 positions agree with TRBD2. The junction had 2 bases not matched to a gene; V was cut back by 4 bases and J by 6 bases. CDR3 size: 14 residues. CDR1 and CDR2 (germline): DFQATT, SNEGSKA (reference sequence). CDR3 nucleotide sequence: TGCAGTGCTACGACTAGCGGGGGGGGCAATGAGCAGTTCTTC. As protein: CSATTSGGGNEQFF.

This clonotype was detected a few times. This chain connects TRBV5-1 to TRBJ2-5, with D perhaps TRBD1 or TRBD2 (5 bases each). Germline-derived CDR1 and CDR2 are SGHRS and YFSETQ. V lost 3 bases, J lost 0 bases, and 12 bases lay in between. This CDR3 is built from 15 residues. The CDR3 spells CASSSGTVYQETQYF. The CDR3 nucleotides are TGCGCCAGCAGCTCCGGGACCGTGTACCAAGAGACCCAGTACTTC.

In this sample, this clonotype turned up a few times. The rearrangement uses TRBV19 and TRBJ1-1, with D perhaps TRBD1 (6 bases). CDR1 LNHDA and CDR2 SQIVND come from the germline V gene (reference sequence). Trimming took 3 bases from V and 4 from J, leaving 21 bases between them. The length of the CDR3 is 17 residues. The CDR3 DNA follows: TGTGCCAGTAGTATCTCGCAGGGGAGGTATGAGAGCACTGAAGCTTTCTTT. Translated, it gives CASSISQGRYESTEAFF.

This clonotype turned up a few times. The gene calls are TRBV10-3 and TRBJ1-3; D is undetermined. The CDR3 contains 15 residues. Germline V lookup: CDR1 ENHRY, CDR2 SYGVKD. With 7 bases removed from V and 2 bases from J, the gap between germline ends came to 15 bases. The CDR3 spells CAITPAMGTGNTIYF. The CDR3 DNA follows: TGTGCCATCACTCCGGCCATGGGCACTGGAAACACCATATATTTT.